These T cell receptor beta chains were read from a single sample in a study of blood T cell repertoires in COVID-19. The data were produced by immunoSEQ multiplex PCR, yet TCRdb's version contains in-frame clones alone and is incomplete. This sample has about 200,000 clones; 80% to 85% occur once, and the top ten carry around 9.3%. What was sequenced was PBMCs or T cells enriched from blood (not recorded which). The receptor source for this set is a woman in her forties or fifties with acute COVID-19. CDR3s include the opening cysteine and the closing phenylalanine or tryptophan. The D gene is left open where the match is weak. Clone size is given for some rows only: seen once, a few or many times, or a class if the clone is expanded.

TRBJ2-7,many,-,TRBV5-8,TGTGCCAGCAGCCAACAGATGAGCTACGAGCAGTACTTC,CASSQQMSYEQYF
TRBJ2-3,-,-,TRBV7-3,TGTGCCAGCAGCCGAAGGGGGGGAGGGAGCACAGATACGCAGTATTTT,CASSRRGGGSTDTQYF
TRBJ2-1,-,-,TRBV4-2,TGTGCCAGCAGCCAAGACGTCTCCGTTTACAATGAGCAGTTCTTC,CASSQDVSVYNEQFF
TRBJ1-2,-,TRBD1,TRBV4-3,TGCGCCAGCAGCCTCTCTGTTGACAGGGCCTCCGGCTACACCTTC,CASSLSVDRASGYTF
TRBJ1-2,-,TRBD1,TRBV2,TGTGCCAGCAGGGGACAGGGGGCGTGGGGTGGCTACACCTTC,CASRGQGAWGGYTF
TRBJ1-1,-,-,TRBV4-1,TGCGCCAGCAGTTACCCGTCACGGGGCACTGAAGCTTTCTTT,CASSYPSRGTEAFF
TRBJ2-3,-,-,TRBV7-3,TGTGCCAGCAGCTTAAGTTTACAGGCCGATACGCAGTATTTT,CASSLSLQADTQYF
TRBJ1-1,-,TRBD1,TRBV3-1/TRBV3-2,TGTGCCAGCAGCCAAGCCGTACAGGGGACTGAAGCTTTCTTT,CASSQAVQGTEAFF
TRBJ1-2,-,-,TRBV5-4,TGTGCCAGCAGCCCCTTTCCACGCGACTACACCTTC,CASSPFPRDYTF
TRBJ1-1,-,-,TRBV7-8,TGTGCCAGCAGCTTAAGGTACAGGGAATTAGAAGCTTTCTTT,CASSLRYRELEAFF
TRBJ2-5,few,-,TRBV7-2,TGTGCCAGCAGGACGACAAGTTGGGAGACCCAGTACTTC,CASRTTSWETQYF